The text below deals with one T cell receptor beta chain. This specimen comes from a study of blood T cell repertoires in COVID-19. Study summary: The origin of the acute and convalescent COVID-19 samples was the United States, Italy and Spain. Sources were T cells, B-cell-depleted T cells, or PBMCs; the material itself was cDNA or gDNA.

Original data processing: Amplification with reference gene primers provided the estimates of nucleated cell counts. The method was immunoSEQ multiplex PCR; TCRdb's version includes in-frame clones alone and lacks a portion of them. V, J and clone size derive from that table, while D and trimming were established from the DNA sequence. The sample includes about 110,000 clones, around four fifths seen only once; the top ten take 15% to 20%. The germline CDR1 and CDR2 sequences are SGHRS and YFSETQ. The ends were cut back, 2 bases at V and 2 bases at J, with 8 bases in the middle. The CDR3 extends over 15 amino acids.

This TCR was recovered from a woman aged 65 to 85 with acute or convalescent COVID-19. V usage is TRBV5-1 and J usage is TRBJ1-6; tentative D call: TRBD1 (5 bases). Sequencing was performed on peripheral blood. This CDR3 reads CASSLGETYNSPLHF. As DNA, the CDR3 is TGCGCCAGCAGCTTAGGGGAAACCTATAATTCACCCCTCCACTTT.